Reported below is one T cell receptor (beta chain). V lost 3 bases to trimming and J lost 7 bases; unmatched junction nucleotides: 8. There are 15 residues in the CDR3. Germline V gene data show CDR1 as KGHSH and CDR2 as LQKENI. The record originates from a study of blood T cell repertoires in COVID-19. Generated by immunoSEQ multiplex PCR, the TCRdb table keeps only in-frame clones and is missing some. The data contain about 270,000 clones, 81% of them singletons. The rearrangement links TRBV18 to TRBJ1-4; 7 bases align to TRBD1. This sequence was found in a woman in her sixties or seventies with active or convalescent COVID-19. The sample comprised peripheral blood. The DNA for the CDR3 is TGTGCCAGCTCACCCAACAGGGGAGGAGGTGAAAAACTGTTTTTT. Amino acid sequence: CASSPNRGGGEKLFF.